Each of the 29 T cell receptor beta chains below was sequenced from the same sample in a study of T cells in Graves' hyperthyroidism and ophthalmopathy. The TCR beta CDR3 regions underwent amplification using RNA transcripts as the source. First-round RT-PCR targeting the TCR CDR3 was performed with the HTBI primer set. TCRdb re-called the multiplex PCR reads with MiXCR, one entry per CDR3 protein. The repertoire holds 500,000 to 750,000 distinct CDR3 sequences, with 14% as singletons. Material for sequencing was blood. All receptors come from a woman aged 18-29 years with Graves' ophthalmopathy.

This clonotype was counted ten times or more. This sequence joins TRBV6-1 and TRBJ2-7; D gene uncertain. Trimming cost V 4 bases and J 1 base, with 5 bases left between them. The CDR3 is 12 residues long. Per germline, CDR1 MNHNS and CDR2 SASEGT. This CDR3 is CASSVHSYEQYF. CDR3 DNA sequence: TGTGCCAGCAGTGTGCATTCCTACGAGCAGTACTTC.

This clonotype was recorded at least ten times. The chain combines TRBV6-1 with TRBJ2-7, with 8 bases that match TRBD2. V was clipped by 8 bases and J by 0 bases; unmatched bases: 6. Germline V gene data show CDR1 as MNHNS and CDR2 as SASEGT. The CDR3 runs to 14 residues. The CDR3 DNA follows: TGTGCCAGCCTATCCGGGACTAGCTCCTACGAGCAGTACTTC. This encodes CASLSGTSSYEQYF.

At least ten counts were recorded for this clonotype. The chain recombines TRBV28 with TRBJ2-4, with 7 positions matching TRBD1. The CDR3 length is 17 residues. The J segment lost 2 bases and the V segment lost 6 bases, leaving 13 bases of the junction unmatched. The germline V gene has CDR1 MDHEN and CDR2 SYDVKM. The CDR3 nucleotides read TGTGCCAGCAGGCGAACAGGGGTTCGAAGTTCCAAAAACATTCAGTACTTC. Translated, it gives CASRRTGVRSSKNIQYF.

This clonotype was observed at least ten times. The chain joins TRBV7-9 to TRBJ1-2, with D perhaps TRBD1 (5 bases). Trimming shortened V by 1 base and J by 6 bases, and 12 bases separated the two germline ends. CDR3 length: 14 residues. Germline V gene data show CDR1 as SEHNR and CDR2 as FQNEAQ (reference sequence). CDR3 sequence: CASSLEWKGHGYTF. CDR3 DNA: TGTGCCAGCAGCTTAGAGTGGAAGGGACATGGCTACACCTTC.

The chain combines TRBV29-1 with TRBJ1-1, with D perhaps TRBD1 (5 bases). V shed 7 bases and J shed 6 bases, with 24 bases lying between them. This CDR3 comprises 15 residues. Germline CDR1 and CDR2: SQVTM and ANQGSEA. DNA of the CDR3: TGCAGCGATTCGGGGGGAATTATATTGACTGCTGAAGCTTTCTTT. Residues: CSDSGGIILTAEAFF.

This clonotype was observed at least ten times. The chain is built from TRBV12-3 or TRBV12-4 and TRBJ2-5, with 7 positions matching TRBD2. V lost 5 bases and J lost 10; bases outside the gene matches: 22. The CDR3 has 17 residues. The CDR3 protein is CASSLARFRGLRGSQYF. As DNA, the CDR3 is TGTGCCAGCAGTCTCGCCCGATTTAGGGGTCTGCGGGGGAGCCAGTACTTC.

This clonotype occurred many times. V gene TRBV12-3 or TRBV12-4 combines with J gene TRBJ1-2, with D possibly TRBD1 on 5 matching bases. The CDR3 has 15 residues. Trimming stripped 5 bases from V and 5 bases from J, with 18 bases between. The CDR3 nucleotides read TGTGCCAGCAGTCGGGGAGGGGCCACCTCTTATGGCTACACCTTC. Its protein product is CASSRGGATSYGYTF.

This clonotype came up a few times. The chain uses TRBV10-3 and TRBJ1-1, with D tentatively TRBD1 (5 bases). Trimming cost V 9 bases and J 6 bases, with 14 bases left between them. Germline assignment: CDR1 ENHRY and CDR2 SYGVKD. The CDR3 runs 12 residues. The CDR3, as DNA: TGTGCCATTTCCCAGGGTTACGCTGAAGCTTTCTTT. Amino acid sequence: CAISQGYAEAFF.

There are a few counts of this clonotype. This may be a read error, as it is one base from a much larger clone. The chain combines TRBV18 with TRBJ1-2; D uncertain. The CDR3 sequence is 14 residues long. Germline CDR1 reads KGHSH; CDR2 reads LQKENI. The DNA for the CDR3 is TGTGCCGGCTCACCACCAGGCCTGAGCTATGGCTACACCTTC. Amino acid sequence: CAGSPPGLSYGYTF.

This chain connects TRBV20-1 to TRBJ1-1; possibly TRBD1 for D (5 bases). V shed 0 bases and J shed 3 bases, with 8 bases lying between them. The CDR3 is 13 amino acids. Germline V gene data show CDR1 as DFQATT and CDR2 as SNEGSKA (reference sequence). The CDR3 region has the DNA TGCAGTGCTAGAGATAAAGGGGACACTGAAGCTTTCTTT. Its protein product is CSARDKGDTEAFF.

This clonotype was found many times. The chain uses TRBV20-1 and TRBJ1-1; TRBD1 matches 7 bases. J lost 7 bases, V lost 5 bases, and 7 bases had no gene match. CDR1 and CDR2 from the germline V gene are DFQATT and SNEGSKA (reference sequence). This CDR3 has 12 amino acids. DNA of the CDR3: TGCAGTGCTGCCCCCAGGGGGATTGAAGCTTTCTTT. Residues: CSAAPRGIEAFF.

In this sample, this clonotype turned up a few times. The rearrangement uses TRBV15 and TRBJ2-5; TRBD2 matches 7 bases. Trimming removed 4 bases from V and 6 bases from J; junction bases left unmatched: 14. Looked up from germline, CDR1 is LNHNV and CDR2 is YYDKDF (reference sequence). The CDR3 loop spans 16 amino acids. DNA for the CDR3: TGTGCCACCAGCATCGCTGGGGGGGGGGTGGATCAGACCCAGTACTTC. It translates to CATSIAGGGVDQTQYF.

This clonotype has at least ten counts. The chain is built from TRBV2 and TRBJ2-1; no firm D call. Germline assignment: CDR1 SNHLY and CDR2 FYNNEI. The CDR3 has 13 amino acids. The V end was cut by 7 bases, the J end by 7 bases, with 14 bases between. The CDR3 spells CASNPPRRNEQFF. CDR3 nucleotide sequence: TGTGCCAGCAATCCCCCCCGGCGAAATGAGCAGTTCTTC.

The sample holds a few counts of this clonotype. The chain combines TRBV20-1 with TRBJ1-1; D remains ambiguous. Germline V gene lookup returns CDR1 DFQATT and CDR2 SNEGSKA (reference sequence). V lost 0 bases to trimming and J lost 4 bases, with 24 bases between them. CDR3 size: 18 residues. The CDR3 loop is CSARDGPSARISITEAFF. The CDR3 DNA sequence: TGCAGTGCTAGAGATGGGCCCAGCGCCAGGATCTCAATCACTGAAGCTTTCTTT.

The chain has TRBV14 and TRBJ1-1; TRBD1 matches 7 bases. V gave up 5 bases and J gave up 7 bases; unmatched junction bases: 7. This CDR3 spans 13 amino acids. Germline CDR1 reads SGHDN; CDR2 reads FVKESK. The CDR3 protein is CASSIRDSLEAFF. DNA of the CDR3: TGTGCCAGCAGCATCCGGGACAGCCTTGAAGCTTTCTTT.

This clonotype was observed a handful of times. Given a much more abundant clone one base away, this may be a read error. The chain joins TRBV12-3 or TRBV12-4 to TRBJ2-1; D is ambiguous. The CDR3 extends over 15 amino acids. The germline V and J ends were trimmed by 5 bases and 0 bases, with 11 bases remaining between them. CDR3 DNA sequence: TGTGCCAGCAGTGCCGGCTCTAACTCCTACAATGAGCAGTTCTTC. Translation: CASSAGSNSYNEQFF.

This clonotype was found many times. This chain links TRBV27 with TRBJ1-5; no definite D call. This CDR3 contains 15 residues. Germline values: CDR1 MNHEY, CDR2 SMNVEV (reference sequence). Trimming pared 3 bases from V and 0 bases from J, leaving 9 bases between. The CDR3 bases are TGTGCCAGCAGTTTTGGAACAGCTAGCAATCAGCCCCAGCATTTT. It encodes CASSFGTASNQPQHF.

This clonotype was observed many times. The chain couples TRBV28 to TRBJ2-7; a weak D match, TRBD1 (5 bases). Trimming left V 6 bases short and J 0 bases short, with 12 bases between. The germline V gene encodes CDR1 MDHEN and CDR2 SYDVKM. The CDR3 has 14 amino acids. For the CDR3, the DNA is TGTGCCAGCAGCCTGGACACGAGCTCCTACGAGCAGTACTTC. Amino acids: CASSLDTSSYEQYF. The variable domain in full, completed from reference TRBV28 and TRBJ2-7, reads DVKVTQSSRYLVKRTGEKVFLECVQDMDHENMFWYRQDPGLGLRLIYFSYDVKMKEKGDIPEGYSVSREKKERFSLILESASTNQTSMYLCASSLDTSSYEQYFGPGTRLTVT.

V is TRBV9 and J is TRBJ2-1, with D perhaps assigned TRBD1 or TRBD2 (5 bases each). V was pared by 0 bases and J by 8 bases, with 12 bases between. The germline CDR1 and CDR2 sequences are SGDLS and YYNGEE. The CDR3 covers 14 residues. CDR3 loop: CASSVGSGRDEQFF. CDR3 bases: TGTGCCAGCAGCGTAGGGTCGGGGCGGGATGAGCAGTTCTTC.

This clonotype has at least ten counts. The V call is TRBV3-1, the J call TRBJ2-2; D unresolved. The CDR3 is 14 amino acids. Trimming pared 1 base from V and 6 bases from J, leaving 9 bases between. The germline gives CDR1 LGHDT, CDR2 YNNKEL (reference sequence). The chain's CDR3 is CASSQGEMAGELFF. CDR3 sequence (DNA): TGTGCCAGCAGCCAAGGCGAGATGGCCGGGGAGCTGTTTTTT.

CDR3 nucleotides: TGCGCCAGCAGCCACAGGACTAGCGGCAATGAGCAGTTCTTC. It is translated as CASSHRTSGNEQFF. V is TRBV4-1 and J is TRBJ2-1; 10 bases line up with TRBD2. CDR3 length equals 14 residues. Looked up from germline, CDR1 is MGHRA and CDR2 is YSYEKL. V shed 3 bases and J 6 bases; nucleotides not matched to a gene: 2.

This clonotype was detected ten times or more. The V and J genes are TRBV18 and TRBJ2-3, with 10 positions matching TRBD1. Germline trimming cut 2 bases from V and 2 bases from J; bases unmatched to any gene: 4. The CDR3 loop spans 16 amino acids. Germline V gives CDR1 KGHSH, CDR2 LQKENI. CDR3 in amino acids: CASSPKTGGFTDTQYF. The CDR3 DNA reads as TGTGCCAGCTCACCAAAGACAGGGGGCTTCACAGATACGCAGTATTTT.

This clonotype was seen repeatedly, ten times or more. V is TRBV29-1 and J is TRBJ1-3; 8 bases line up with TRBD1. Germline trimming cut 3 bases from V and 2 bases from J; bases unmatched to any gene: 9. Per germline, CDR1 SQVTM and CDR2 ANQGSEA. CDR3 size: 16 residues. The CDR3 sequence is CSVDPQGQGAGNTIYF. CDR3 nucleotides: TGCAGCGTTGATCCCCAAGGACAGGGAGCTGGAAACACCATATATTTT.

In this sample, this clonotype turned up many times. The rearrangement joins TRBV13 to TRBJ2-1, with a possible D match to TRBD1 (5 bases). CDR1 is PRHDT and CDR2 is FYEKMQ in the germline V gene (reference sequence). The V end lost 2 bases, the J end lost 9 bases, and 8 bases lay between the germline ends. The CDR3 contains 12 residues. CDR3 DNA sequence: TGTGCCAGCAGCTTATCGGACACTGAGCAGTTCTTC. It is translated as CASSLSDTEQFF.

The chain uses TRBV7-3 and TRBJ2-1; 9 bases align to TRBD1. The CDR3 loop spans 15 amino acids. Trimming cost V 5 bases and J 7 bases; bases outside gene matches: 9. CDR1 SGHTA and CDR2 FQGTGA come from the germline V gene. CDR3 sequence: CASSPGTGSGNEQFF. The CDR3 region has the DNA TGTGCCAGCAGCCCCGGGACAGGGTCGGGAAATGAGCAGTTCTTC.

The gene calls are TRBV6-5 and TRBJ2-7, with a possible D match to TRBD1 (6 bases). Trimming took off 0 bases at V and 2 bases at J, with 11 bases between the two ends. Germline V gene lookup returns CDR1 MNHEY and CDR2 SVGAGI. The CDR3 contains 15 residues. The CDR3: CASSYSLGQTYEQYF. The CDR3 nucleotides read TGTGCCAGCAGTTACTCCTTGGGACAAACCTACGAGCAGTACTTC.

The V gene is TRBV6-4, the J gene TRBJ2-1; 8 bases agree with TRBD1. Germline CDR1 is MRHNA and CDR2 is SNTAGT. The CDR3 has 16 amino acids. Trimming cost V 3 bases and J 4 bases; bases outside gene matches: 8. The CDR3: CASSDPGGDRYNEQFF. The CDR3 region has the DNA TGTGCCAGCAGTGATCCTGGAGGGGACAGGTACAATGAGCAGTTCTTC.

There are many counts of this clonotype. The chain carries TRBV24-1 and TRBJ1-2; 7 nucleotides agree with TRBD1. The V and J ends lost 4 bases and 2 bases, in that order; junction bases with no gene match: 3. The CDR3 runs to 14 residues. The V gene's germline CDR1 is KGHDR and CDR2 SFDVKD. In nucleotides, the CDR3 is TGTGCCACCAGTGACCAGACAGGGAACTATGGCTACACCTTC. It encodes CATSDQTGNYGYTF.

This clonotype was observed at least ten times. The DNA of the CDR3 is TGTGCCAGCAGCCGGGACAGGGGGCAAGCAGAAAAACTGTTTTTT. As protein: CASSRDRGQAEKLFF. This chain joins TRBV6-1 and TRBJ1-4, with 12 bases lining up with TRBD1. The CDR3 length is 15 residues. V shed 6 bases and J 8 bases; nucleotides not matched to a gene: 7. CDR1 is MNHNS, CDR2 SASEGT, per germline.